This TCR beta chain was recorded in a study of T cell responses to AZD1222 COVID-19 vaccine. Study as a whole: Doses given second, at about 4 or about 12 weeks, were pooled.

Profiled with immunoSEQ multiplex PCR; TCRdb holds only in-frame clones, not every one. The sample includes 110,000 or so clones, about 83% of them seen just once. The study, taken as a whole, reports: Repertoires in all cases were sampled only once the peak T cell response had passed. Unmutated variant regions are reportedly targeted by nearly half of spike-specific TCRs.

Turning to this clone: Its matching antigen is unknown.

Sequencing was performed on peripheral blood, taken on day 0 of AZD1222 vaccination. The sequence was obtained from an adult in good health.

CDR3 in amino acids: CASRPGQGGTEAFF. CDR3 coding DNA: TGTGCCAGCAGACCCGGACAGGGGGGCACTGAAGCTTTCTTT. The chain employs TRBV7-9 and TRBJ1-1, with 10 bases identical to TRBD1. CDR3 length: 14 amino acids. Germline V gene sequence: CDR1 SEHNR, CDR2 FQNEAQ (reference sequence). V dropped 6 bases and J dropped 4; count of bases not matched to a gene: 5.